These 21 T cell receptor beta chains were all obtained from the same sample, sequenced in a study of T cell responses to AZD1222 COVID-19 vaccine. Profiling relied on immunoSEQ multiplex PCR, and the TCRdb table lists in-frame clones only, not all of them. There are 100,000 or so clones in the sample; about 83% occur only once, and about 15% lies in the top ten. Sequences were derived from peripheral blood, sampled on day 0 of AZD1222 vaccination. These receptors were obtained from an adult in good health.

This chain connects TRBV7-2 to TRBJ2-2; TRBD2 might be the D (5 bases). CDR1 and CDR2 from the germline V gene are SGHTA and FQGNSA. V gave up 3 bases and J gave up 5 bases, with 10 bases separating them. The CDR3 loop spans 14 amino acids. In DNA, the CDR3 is TGTGCCAGCAGCTTCAATACGGGGACCGGGGAGCTGTTTTTT. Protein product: CASSFNTGTGELFF.

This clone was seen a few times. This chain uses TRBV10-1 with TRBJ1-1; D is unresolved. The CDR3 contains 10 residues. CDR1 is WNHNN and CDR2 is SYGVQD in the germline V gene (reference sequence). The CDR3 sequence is CVGKRTEAFF. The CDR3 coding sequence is TGCGTAGGGAAGCGGACTGAAGCTTTCTTT.

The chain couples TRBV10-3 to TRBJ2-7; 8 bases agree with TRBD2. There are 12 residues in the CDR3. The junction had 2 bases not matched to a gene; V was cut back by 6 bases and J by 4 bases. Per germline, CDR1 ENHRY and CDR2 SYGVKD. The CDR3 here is CAISEREYEQYF. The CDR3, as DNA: TGTGCCATCAGCGAGCGGGAGTACGAGCAGTACTTC.

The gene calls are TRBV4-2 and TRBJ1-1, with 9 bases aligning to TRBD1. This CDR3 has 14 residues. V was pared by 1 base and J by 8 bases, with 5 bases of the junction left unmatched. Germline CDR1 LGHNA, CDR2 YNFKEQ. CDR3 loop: CASSQVGTGREAFF. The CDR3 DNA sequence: TGTGCCAGCAGCCAAGTAGGGACAGGGCGGGAAGCTTTCTTT.

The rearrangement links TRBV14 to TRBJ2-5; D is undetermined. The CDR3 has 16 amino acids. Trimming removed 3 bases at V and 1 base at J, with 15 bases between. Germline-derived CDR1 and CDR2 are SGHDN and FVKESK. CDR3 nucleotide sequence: TGTGCCAGCAGCCAGTACAATTGGGCAGGCCAAGAGACCCAGTACTTC. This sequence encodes CASSQYNWAGQETQYF.

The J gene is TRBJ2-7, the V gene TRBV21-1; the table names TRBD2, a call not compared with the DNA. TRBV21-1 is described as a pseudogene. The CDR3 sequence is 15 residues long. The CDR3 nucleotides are TGTGCCAGCACCCTCCCCCCCAGAACTAGGTACGAGCAGTACTTC. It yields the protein CASTLPPRTRYEQYF.

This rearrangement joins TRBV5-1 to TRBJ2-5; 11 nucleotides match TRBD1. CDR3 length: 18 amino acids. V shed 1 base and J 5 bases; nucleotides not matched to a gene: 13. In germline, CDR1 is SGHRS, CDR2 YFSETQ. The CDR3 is CASSLLPGQGGRTETQYF. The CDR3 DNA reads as TGCGCCAGCAGCTTGCTGCCGGGACAGGGGGGGAGGACGGAGACCCAGTACTTC.

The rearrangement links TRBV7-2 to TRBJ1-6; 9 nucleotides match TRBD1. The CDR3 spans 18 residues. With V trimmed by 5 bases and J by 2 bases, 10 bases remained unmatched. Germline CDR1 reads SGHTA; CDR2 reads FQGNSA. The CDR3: CASSTPAGTGTYNSPLHF. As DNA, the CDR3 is TGTGCCAGCAGCACCCCTGCCGGGACAGGGACCTATAATTCACCCCTCCACTTT.

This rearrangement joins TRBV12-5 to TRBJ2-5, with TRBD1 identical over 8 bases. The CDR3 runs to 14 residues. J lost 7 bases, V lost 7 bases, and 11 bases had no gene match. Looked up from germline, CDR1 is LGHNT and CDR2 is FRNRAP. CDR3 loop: CASDARDRWGTQYF. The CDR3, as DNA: TGTGCTAGTGATGCCCGGGACAGGTGGGGGACCCAGTACTTC.

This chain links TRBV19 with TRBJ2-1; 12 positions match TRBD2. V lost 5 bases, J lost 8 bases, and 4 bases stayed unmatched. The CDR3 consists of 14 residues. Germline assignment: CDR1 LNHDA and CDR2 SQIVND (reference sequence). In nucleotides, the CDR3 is TGTGCCAGTAGTGCTAGCGGGGGGGTCCATGAGCAGTTCTTC. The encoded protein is CASSASGGVHEQFF.

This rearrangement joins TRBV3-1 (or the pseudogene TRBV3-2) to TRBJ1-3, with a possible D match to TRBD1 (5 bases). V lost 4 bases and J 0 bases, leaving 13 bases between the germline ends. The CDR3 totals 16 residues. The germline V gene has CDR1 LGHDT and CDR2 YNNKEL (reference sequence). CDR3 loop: CASSLAGRASGNTIYF. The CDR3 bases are TGTGCCAGCAGCCTCGCGGGCAGGGCCTCTGGAAACACCATATATTTT.

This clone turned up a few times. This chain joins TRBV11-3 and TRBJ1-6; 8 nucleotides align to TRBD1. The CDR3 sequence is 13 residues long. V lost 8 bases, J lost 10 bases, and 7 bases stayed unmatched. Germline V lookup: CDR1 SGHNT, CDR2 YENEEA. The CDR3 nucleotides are TGTGCCAGCTCCCTGACAGGGGTGTCACCCCTCCACTTT. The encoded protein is CASSLTGVSPLHF. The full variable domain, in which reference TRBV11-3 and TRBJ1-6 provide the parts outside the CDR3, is EAGVVQSPRYKIIEKKQPVAFWCNPISGHNTLYWYLQNLGQGPELLIRYENEEAVDDSQLPKDRFSAERLKGVDSTLKIQPAELGDSAVYLCASSLTGVSPLHFGNGTRLTVT.

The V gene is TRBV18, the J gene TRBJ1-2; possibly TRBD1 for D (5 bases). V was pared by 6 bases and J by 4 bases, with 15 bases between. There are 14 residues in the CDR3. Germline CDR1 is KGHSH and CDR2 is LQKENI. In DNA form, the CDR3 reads TGTGCCAGCTCCCCCGACAGTCACCTCTATGGCTACACCTTC. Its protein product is CASSPDSHLYGYTF.

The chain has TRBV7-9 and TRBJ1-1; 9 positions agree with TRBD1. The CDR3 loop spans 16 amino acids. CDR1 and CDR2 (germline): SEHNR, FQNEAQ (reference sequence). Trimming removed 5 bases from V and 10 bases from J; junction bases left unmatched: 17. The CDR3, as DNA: TGTGCCAGCAGCGCGTCACCGGGACAGGGCGAACGTGGAGCTTTCTTT. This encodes CASSASPGQGERGAFF.

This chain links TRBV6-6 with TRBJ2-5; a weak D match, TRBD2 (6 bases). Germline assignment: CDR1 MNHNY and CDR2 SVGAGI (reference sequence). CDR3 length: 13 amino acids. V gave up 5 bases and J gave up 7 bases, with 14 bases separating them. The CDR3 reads CASSGTSQGTQYF. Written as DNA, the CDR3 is TGTGCCAGCAGTGGGACTTCTCAGGGGACCCAGTACTTC.

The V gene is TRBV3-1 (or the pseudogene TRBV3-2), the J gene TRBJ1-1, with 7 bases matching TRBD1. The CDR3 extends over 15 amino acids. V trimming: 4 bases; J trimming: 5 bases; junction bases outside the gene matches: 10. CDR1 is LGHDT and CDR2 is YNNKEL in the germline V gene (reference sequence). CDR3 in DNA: TGTGCCAGCAGCCCCGGGACAGCCCCGTGGACTGAAGCTTTCTTT. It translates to CASSPGTAPWTEAFF.

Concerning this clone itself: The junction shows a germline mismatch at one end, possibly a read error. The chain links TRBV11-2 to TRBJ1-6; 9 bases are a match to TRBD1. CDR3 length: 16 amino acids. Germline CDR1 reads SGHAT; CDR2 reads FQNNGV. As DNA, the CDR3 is TGTGCCTGCAGCTTAGCTAGGACAGGGGTCAGTTCACCCCTCCACTTT. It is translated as CACSLARTGVSSPLHF.

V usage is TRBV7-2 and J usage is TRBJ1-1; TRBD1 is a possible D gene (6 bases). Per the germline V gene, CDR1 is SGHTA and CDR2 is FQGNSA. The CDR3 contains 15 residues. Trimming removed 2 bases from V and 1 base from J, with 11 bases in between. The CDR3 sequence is CASSLLGARNTEAFF. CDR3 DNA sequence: TGTGCCAGCAGCTTACTGGGGGCCCGGAACACTGAAGCTTTCTTT.

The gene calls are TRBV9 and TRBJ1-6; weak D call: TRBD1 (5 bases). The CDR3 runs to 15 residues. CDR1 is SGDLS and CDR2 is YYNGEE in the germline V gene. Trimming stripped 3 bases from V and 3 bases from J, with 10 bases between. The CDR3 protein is CASSGDSNYNSPLHF. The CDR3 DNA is TGTGCCAGCAGCGGAGACAGCAACTATAATTCACCCCTCCACTTT.

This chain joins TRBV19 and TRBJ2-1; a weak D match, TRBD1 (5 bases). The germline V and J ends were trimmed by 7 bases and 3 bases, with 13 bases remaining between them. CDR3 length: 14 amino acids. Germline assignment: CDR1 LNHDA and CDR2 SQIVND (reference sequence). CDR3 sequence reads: CASNLDSNYNEQFF. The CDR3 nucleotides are TGTGCCAGTAACCTCGACAGTAACTACAATGAGCAGTTCTTC.

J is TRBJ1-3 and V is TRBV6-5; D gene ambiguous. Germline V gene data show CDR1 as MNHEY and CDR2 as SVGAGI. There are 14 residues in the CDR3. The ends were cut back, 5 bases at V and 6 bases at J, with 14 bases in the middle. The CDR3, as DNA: TGTGCCAGCAGTCCCGCTACCCTCCCAAACACCATATATTTT. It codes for CASSPATLPNTIYF.